Shown below are 29 T cell receptor beta chains from a single sample sequenced in a study of cytomegalovirus exposure and HLA in healthy donors (dated by TCRdb to the late 2010s). Preparation of the library involved the immunoSEQ multiplex PCR assay. For the multiplex PCR, a mixture combining 60 forward primers for TCR Vbeta segments and 13 reverse primers for TCR Jbeta segments was used. In TCRdb, the immuneACCESS table is reduced to in-frame sequences with V and J assigned. These tables do not hold every clone; where another copy was compared, an unresolved V gene accounts for under half, and the others remain unexplained. Counted in this sample were around 100,000 clones; 80% to 85% of them appeared once. About a fifth of the sample is held by the ten biggest clonotypes. The source material was PBMCs. These receptors were obtained from a man aged 25 to 45 in good health and CMV-seropositive.

The J gene is TRBJ2-7, the V gene TRBV5-1; 10 nucleotides match TRBD1. The CDR3 is 14 amino acids. Losses at the gene ends were 4 bases for V and 2 bases for J; bases not matched to a gene: 3. Germline V gene data show CDR1 as SGHRS and CDR2 as YFSETQ. The CDR3 coding sequence is TGCGCCAGCAGCGAGGGACAGGGGACCTACGAGCAGTACGTC. Translation gives CASSEGQGTYEQYV.

The chain uses TRBV6-5 and TRBJ2-1; 13 nucleotides agree with TRBD2. With V trimmed by 5 bases and J by 7 bases, 2 bases remained unmatched. The germline gives CDR1 MNHEY, CDR2 SVGAGI. The CDR3 totals 14 residues. In DNA form, the CDR3 reads TGTGCCAGCAGTAGACTAGCGGGAGGAAATGAGCAGTTCTTC. Its translation: CASSRLAGGNEQFF.

The V gene is TRBV13, the J gene TRBJ2-3; 9 nucleotides line up with TRBD1. Germline-derived CDR1 and CDR2 are PRHDT and FYEKMQ (reference sequence). Trimming at V came to 5 bases and at J to 3 bases, leaving 6 bases not matched to a gene. The CDR3 totals 15 residues. CDR3 in amino acids: CASSPRDRVTDTQYF. CDR3 in DNA: TGTGCCAGCAGCCCGAGGGACAGGGTGACAGATACGCAGTATTTT.

The rearrangement links TRBV2 to TRBJ2-7; D perhaps matches TRBD1 (6 bases). Germline V gene lookup returns CDR1 SNHLY and CDR2 FYNNEI. The length of the CDR3 is 13 residues. V dropped 6 bases and J dropped 3 bases, with 12 bases sitting between them. The CDR3 region is CASRYRVNYEQYF. The CDR3 DNA follows: TGTGCCAGCAGGTACAGGGTAAACTACGAGCAGTACTTC.

The rearrangement joins TRBV5-1 to TRBJ2-5; possibly TRBD1 for D (6 bases). This CDR3 contains 13 residues. The germline CDR1 and CDR2 sequences are SGHRS and YFSETQ. V was clipped by 0 bases and J by 3 bases, with 6 bases between them. CDR3 protein: CASSLGTEETQYF. DNA of the CDR3: TGCGCCAGCAGCTTGGGGACAGAAGAGACCCAGTACTTC. Based on the CDR3 plus reference TRBV5-1 and TRBJ2-5, the full variable domain is KAGVTQTPRYLIKTRGQQVTLSCSPISGHRSVSWYQQTPGQGLQFLFEYFSETQRNKGNFPGRFSGRQFSNSRSEMNVSTLELGDSALYLCASSLGTEETQYFGPGTRLLVL.

V is TRBV19 and J is TRBJ1-5, with a tentative D call TRBD1 (6 bases). Germline CDR1 is LNHDA and CDR2 is SQIVND (reference sequence). This CDR3 comprises 17 residues. V lost 6 bases to trimming and J lost 0 bases, with 18 bases between them. CDR3 protein: CASRDRNYTYSNQPQHF. The CDR3 DNA reads as TGTGCCAGTAGGGACAGAAATTACACGTATAGCAATCAGCCCCAGCATTTT.

This chain joins TRBV10-3 and TRBJ2-2; D uncertain. Looked up from germline, CDR1 is ENHRY and CDR2 is SYGVKD. Trimming stripped 0 bases from V and 1 base from J, with 3 bases between. The CDR3 covers 14 residues. The CDR3 nucleotides are TGTGCCATCAGTGAGTCCGGGAACACCGGGGAGCTGTTTTTT. Its protein is CAISESGNTGELFF.

The V gene is TRBV2, the J gene TRBJ2-3; a weak D match, TRBD2 (5 bases). Germline V gives CDR1 SNHLY, CDR2 FYNNEI. The length of the CDR3 is 14 residues. V lost 3 bases and J 1 base, leaving 8 bases between the germline ends. In nucleotides, the CDR3 is TGTGCCAGCAGTGACGGTAGCGGCACAGATACGCAGTATTTT. Its protein is CASSDGSGTDTQYF. Combining the CDR3 with reference TRBV2 and TRBJ2-3 gives the whole variable domain EPEVTQTPSHQVTQMGQEVILRCVPISNHLYFYWYRQILGQKVEFLVSFYNNEISEKSEIFDDQFSVERPDGSNFTLKIRSTKLEDSAMYFCASSDGSGTDTQYFGPGTRLTVL.

The chain couples TRBV5-1 to TRBJ2-3; 10 bases align to TRBD2. Per the germline V gene, CDR1 is SGHRS and CDR2 is YFSETQ. V shed 1 base, J shed 2 bases, and the junction held 4 bases outside the gene matches. This CDR3 has 16 residues. The CDR3 sequence: CASSLLSGGDTDTQYF. CDR3 sequence (DNA): TGCGCCAGCAGCTTGCTAAGCGGGGGGGACACAGATACGCAGTATTTT. The full variable domain, completed using reference TRBV5-1 and TRBJ2-3, is KAGVTQTPRYLIKTRGQQVTLSCSPISGHRSVSWYQQTPGQGLQFLFEYFSETQRNKGNFPGRFSGRQFSNSRSEMNVSTLELGDSALYLCASSLLSGGDTDTQYFGPGTRLTVL.

The gene calls are TRBV2 and TRBJ2-3; D is possibly TRBD2 (5 bases). This CDR3 is built from 12 residues. V gave up 7 bases and J gave up 1 base, with 6 bases separating them. Germline lookup yields CDR1 SNHLY and CDR2 FYNNEI. CDR3 residues: CASTEGTDTQYF. In nucleotides, the CDR3 is TGTGCCAGCACGGAGGGCACAGATACGCAGTATTTT.

This clone was picked up a small number of times. The J gene is TRBJ2-1, the V gene TRBV7-9; TRBD2 is a possible D gene (6 bases). There are 15 residues in the CDR3. V dropped 1 base and J dropped 12 bases, with 19 bases sitting between them. The germline gives CDR1 SEHNR, CDR2 FQNEAQ (reference sequence). For the CDR3, the DNA is TGTGCCAGCAGCTTAGGGACCGCCGGGGGTGACGGGCAGTTCTTC. It encodes CASSLGTAGGDGQFF.

This clone was seen only once. A read error may produce the germline difference seen at one junction end. V usage is TRBV6-5 and J usage is TRBJ2-2; possibly TRBD1 for D (6 bases). In germline, CDR1 is MNHEY, CDR2 SVGAGI. This CDR3 has 15 residues. CDR3 DNA sequence: TGTGCCAGCAACCCAGCAGGGGCTCACACCGGGGAGCTGCTTTTT. Translation: CASNPAGAHTGELLF.

The chain employs TRBV29-1 and TRBJ2-3; 9 positions agree with TRBD1. The CDR3 spans 12 residues. With V trimmed by 7 bases and J by 5 bases, 4 bases remained unmatched. Germline CDR1 and CDR2: SQVTM and ANQGSEA. The CDR3 here is CSADRGEDTQYF. CDR3 DNA sequence: TGCAGCGCGGACAGGGGAGAAGATACGCAGTATTTT.

This clone was seen a single time. J is TRBJ1-1 and V is TRBV5-4, with D possibly matching TRBD1 (5 bases). CDR3 length: 11 residues. Germline CDR1 SGHNT, CDR2 YYREEE (reference sequence). The V end was cut by 3 bases, the J end by 11 bases, with 11 bases between. Here the CDR3 reads CASSSGQGAFF. The CDR3 coding sequence is TGTGCCAGCAGCTCAGGTCAGGGTGCTTTCTTT.

The DNA of the CDR3 is TGTGCCAGCAGTTCCCGGAAGGGAGACTACGAGCAGTACGTC. Protein: CASSSRKGDYEQYV. The rearrangement joins TRBV27 to TRBJ2-7, with D perhaps matching TRBD2 (5 bases). V was pared by 4 bases and J by 3 bases, with 13 bases between. The CDR3 covers 14 residues. In germline, CDR1 is MNHEY, CDR2 SMNVEV (reference sequence).

The chain combines TRBV2 with TRBJ1-1; D possibly corresponds to TRBD1 (5 bases). CDR1 is SNHLY and CDR2 is FYNNEI in the germline V gene. This CDR3 region has 13 residues. CDR3 bases: TGTTCGGGTTCGGGGGATATGATCACTGAAGCTTTCTTT. It yields the protein CSGSGDMITEAFF.

The gene calls are TRBV28 and TRBJ2-5, with 10 bases fitting TRBD2. V was clipped by 2 bases and J by 4 bases; unmatched bases: 7. The CDR3 length is 16 residues. CDR1 and CDR2 (germline): MDHEN, SYDVKM. The CDR3 region is CASSLGVAGGPETQYF. Here the CDR3 DNA reads TGTGCCAGCAGTTTAGGGGTAGCGGGGGGCCCAGAGACCCAGTACTTC.

CDR3 bases: TGTGCCAGCAGTCCTCAGGGGAACACTGAAGCTTTCTTT. Translated, it gives CASSPQGNTEAFF. J is TRBJ1-1 and V is TRBV2; a weak D match, TRBD1 (5 bases). The CDR3 runs 13 residues. In germline, CDR1 is SNHLY, CDR2 FYNNEI. Trimming cost V 5 bases and J 1 base, with 8 bases left between them.

This clone was detected a few times. The chain links TRBV6-1 to TRBJ2-6; TRBD1 matches at 7 bases. Germline CDR1 and CDR2: MNHNS and SASEGT. Unmatched junction bases numbered 5, after V lost 0 bases and J lost 0 bases. The CDR3 has 18 amino acids. The chain's CDR3 is CASSEAGQRYSGANVLTF. The CDR3 nucleotides are TGTGCCAGCAGTGAAGCGGGACAGCGCTACTCTGGGGCCAACGTCCTGACTTTC.

The rearrangement uses TRBV2 and TRBJ1-1, with D unresolved. V dropped 1 base and J dropped 2 bases, with 11 bases sitting between them. The CDR3 runs 15 residues. Germline CDR1 is SNHLY and CDR2 is FYNNEI. CDR3 sequence: CASSEEDSSNTEAFF. CDR3 in DNA: TGTGCCAGCAGTGAAGAAGACTCCTCTAACACTGAAGCTTTCTTT.

The V call is TRBV28, the J call TRBJ2-3; D uncertain. V lost 3 bases to trimming and J lost 8 bases, with 6 bases between them. Germline values: CDR1 MDHEN, CDR2 SYDVKM. The CDR3 extends over 11 amino acids. The CDR3 sequence is CASSFVSTQYF. As DNA, the CDR3 is TGTGCCAGCAGTTTCGTTTCTACGCAGTATTTT.

For this clone: Possible read error: a much larger clone is one base away. V usage is TRBV28 and J usage is TRBJ1-1; TRBD1 matches at 7 bases. The CDR3 sequence is 13 residues long. From germline, CDR1 is MDHEN and CDR2 SYDVKM. The V gene end was trimmed by 5 bases and the J gene end by 3 bases; junction bases not matched to a gene: 3. CDR3 bases: TGTGCCAGCAGTGAAACAGGGGACACTGAAGCTTTCTTT. Encoded protein: CASSETGDTEAFF.

The rearrangement joins TRBV6-1 to TRBJ1-4, with a tentative D call TRBD1 (5 bases). The CDR3 consists of 14 residues. Germline CDR1 reads MNHNS; CDR2 reads SASEGT. V was pared by 1 base and J by 6 bases, with 9 bases between. The CDR3 sequence: CASSEVGVHEKLFF. The CDR3 DNA is TGTGCCAGCAGTGAAGTAGGGGTTCATGAAAAACTGTTTTTT.

The gene calls are TRBV5-6 and TRBJ2-1, with TRBD2 identical over 8 bases. The CDR3 loop spans 16 amino acids. V dropped 2 bases and J dropped 2; count of bases not matched to a gene: 6. The germline CDR1 and CDR2 sequences are SGHDT and YYEEEE. The CDR3: CASSFGPAGAYNEQFF. The CDR3, as DNA: TGTGCCAGCAGCTTCGGTCCAGCGGGAGCCTACAATGAGCAGTTCTTC.

As for this clone: Other DNA sequences from this sample encode an identical CDR3 as well. The rearrangement uses TRBV19 and TRBJ2-7; 8 bases fit TRBD1. Germline trimming cut 4 bases from V and 3 bases from J; bases unmatched to any gene: 2. CDR3 size: 13 residues. Germline CDR1 and CDR2: LNHDA and SQIVND (reference sequence). The CDR3: CASSTGQGYEQYF. In DNA, the CDR3 is TGTGCCAGTAGTACTGGACAGGGCTACGAGCAGTACTTC. The complete variable domain, with remaining parts taken from reference TRBV19 and TRBJ2-7, reads DGGITQSPKYLFRKEGQNVTLSCEQNLNHDAMYWYRQDPGQGLRLIYYSQIVNDFQKGDIAEGYSVSREKKESFPLTVTSAQKNPTAFYLCASSTGQGYEQYFGPGTRLTVT.

This chain connects TRBV10-3 to TRBJ2-1, with TRBD2 identical over 10 bases. The CDR3 has 16 residues. The germline V gene has CDR1 ENHRY and CDR2 SYGVKD. Losses at the gene ends were 3 bases for V and 8 bases for J; bases not matched to a gene: 10. DNA of the CDR3: TGTGCCATCAGTGATTTTAGACTAGCGGGTATCTATGAGCAGTTCTTC. Its protein product is CAISDFRLAGIYEQFF.

V and J are TRBV18 and TRBJ1-2, with D maybe TRBD1 (5 bases). Trimming removed 3 bases at V and 7 bases at J, with 12 bases between. The CDR3 extends over 13 amino acids. CDR1 and CDR2 (germline): KGHSH, LQKENI. CDR3 bases: TGTGCCAGCTCACCTGAGCCCGGGGGTGGCTACACCTTC. Translated: CASSPEPGGGYTF.

The chain links TRBV4-2 to TRBJ2-2; 11 positions agree with TRBD2. There are 17 residues in the CDR3. Germline CDR1 and CDR2: LGHNA and YNFKEQ. V was pared by 0 bases and J by 5 bases, with 5 bases of the junction left unmatched. The CDR3 bases are TGTGCCAGCAGCCAAGAATGGTTAGCGGGAGGGACCGGGGAGCTGTTTTTT. Its protein product is CASSQEWLAGGTGELFF.

This clone appeared a single time. CDR3 nucleotide sequence: TGTGCCAGCAGTACCCACCCCCTTAAGCGGGCAAATACCTACGAGCAGTACTTC. It yields the protein CASSTHPLKRANTYEQYF. This chain links TRBV28 with TRBJ2-7; weak D call: TRBD2 (6 bases). This CDR3 spans 18 amino acids. The germline V and J ends were trimmed by 5 bases and 2 bases, with 25 bases remaining between them. Germline V gene lookup returns CDR1 MDHEN and CDR2 SYDVKM.